Sequencing of this T cell receptor (beta chain) was carried out in a study of blood T cell repertoires in COVID-19. About the study: Sites in the United States, Italy and Spain provided acute and convalescent COVID-19 samples. T cells, B-cell-depleted T cells, or PBMCs supplied cDNA or gDNA.

Under the authors' procedure: Estimation of nucleated cell counts relied on the amplification of reference gene primers. Sequencing was performed with immunoSEQ multiplex PCR; in TCRdb, only in-frame clones are kept and a portion is missing. V and J calls plus clone size are reproduced from that table; the DNA served to infer D and trimming. The sample lists 130,000 to 150,000 clones, approximately 81% occurring once. The source of this sequence is a human donor with acute or convalescent COVID-19. The donor label of this sample is uncertain. The sequenced material came from peripheral blood.

CDR3 sequence reads: CASSFSSGLQGTNEQYF. For the CDR3, the DNA is TGTGCCAGCAGCTTTTCTTCCGGGTTGCAGGGTACTAACGAGCAGTACTTC. The V gene is TRBV7-9, the J gene TRBJ2-7; D possibly corresponds to TRBD1 (5 bases). Trimming took off 3 bases at V and 5 bases at J, with 23 bases between the two ends. CDR1 and CDR2 from the germline V gene are SEHNR and FQNEAQ (reference sequence). The CDR3 loop spans 17 amino acids.